The clone carrying this TCR beta chain was counted a few times. The antigen is not known. This record comes from a study of T cell responses to AZD1222 COVID-19 vaccine. Looking at the study overall: The analysis combined second doses at about 4 or about 12 weeks.

Study-level findings and limits: There were mostly white British donors and more females than males, and clonal diversity was possibly underestimated. Only a handful of AZD1222 recipients, six or seven in all, had baseline seropositivity.

The CDR3 loop spans 12 amino acids. CDR1 MDHEN and CDR2 SYDVKM come from the germline V gene. Trimming took off 6 bases at V and 5 bases at J, with 10 bases between the two ends. Produced via immunoSEQ multiplex PCR; TCRdb's table is partial and in-frame only. The sample holds fewer than 150,000 clones; 87% are singletons and the top ten take approximately 1.6%. Sequenced here: peripheral blood, sampled on day 0 of AZD1222 vaccination. The chain combines TRBV28 with TRBJ1-1; D remains ambiguous. The TCR originated in an adult in good health. The CDR3: CASSPTGTEAFF. Written as DNA, the CDR3 is TGTGCCAGCAGCCCCACGGGGACTGAAGCTTTCTTT.